This TCR beta chain was found in a study of T cell responses to AZD1222 COVID-19 vaccine. Study-level results: Samples come after the peak T cell response, not at day 14. Spike-specific TCR breadth and depth were elevated following two AZD1222 doses.

With respect to this clone: Its antigen is unknown.

The method was immunoSEQ multiplex PCR; TCRdb's version includes in-frame clones alone and lacks a portion of them. The sample consists of 140,000 to 150,000 clones, 93% of them appearing once. Germline trimming cut 1 base from V and 3 bases from J; bases unmatched to any gene: 10. CDR3 length: 18 residues. Germline values: CDR1 LNHDA, CDR2 SQIVND (reference sequence). The specimen comprised peripheral blood, sampled on day 0 of AZD1222 vaccination. The gene calls are TRBV19 and TRBJ2-1; TRBD1 agrees at 9 bases. The clonotype comes from an adult in good health. The CDR3 sequence: CASSIGTGTGRSYNEQFF. DNA of the CDR3: TGTGCCAGTAGTATAGGTACTGGGACAGGGCGTAGCTACAATGAGCAGTTCTTC.